A single sample gave rise to the 31 T cell receptor beta chains below, sequenced in a study of cytotoxic CD8 clonotypes in ibrutinib-treated CLL. Profiled with immunoSEQ multiplex PCR; TCRdb holds only in-frame clones, not every one. The sample holds fewer than 100,000 clones, 86% seen once. The source material was PBMCs, sampled before ibrutinib treatment. These receptors were collected from a human donor with chronic lymphocytic leukemia.

The chain employs TRBV11-3 and TRBJ1-1, with TRBD1 matching over 7 bases. This CDR3 has 14 amino acids. In germline, CDR1 is SGHNT, CDR2 YENEEA. V lost 5 bases and J lost 7; bases outside the gene matches: 10. CDR3 in amino acids: CASSRLGQTSEAFF. The CDR3 bases are TGTGCCAGCAGCAGACTGGGACAGACCAGTGAAGCTTTCTTT. Together with reference TRBV11-3 and TRBJ1-1, the CDR3 gives the full variable domain: EAGVVQSPRYKIIEKKQPVAFWCNPISGHNTLYWYLQNLGQGPELLIRYENEEAVDDSQLPKDRFSAERLKGVDSTLKIQPAELGDSAVYLCASSRLGQTSEAFFGQGTRLTVV.

The chain couples TRBV2 to TRBJ2-1, with 9 bases identical to TRBD2. There are 15 residues in the CDR3. Germline CDR1 and CDR2: SNHLY and FYNNEI. Trimming removed 4 bases from V and 8 bases from J; junction bases left unmatched: 9. DNA of the CDR3: TGTGCCAGCAGTGTCGGGCGGGAGGGCCAGGATGAGCAGTTCTTC. Translating gives CASSVGREGQDEQFF.

The chain links TRBV5-6 to TRBJ1-1; TRBD1 matches at 9 bases. Germline assignment: CDR1 SGHDT and CDR2 YYEEEE. The ends lost 5 bases at V and 0 bases at J; junction bases unmatched: 8. The CDR3 extends over 16 amino acids. The CDR3 DNA reads TGTGCCAGCAGATCGACAGGGGGTGGTATGAACACTGAAGCTTTCTTT. Encoded protein: CASRSTGGGMNTEAFF.

The rearrangement joins TRBV18 to TRBJ2-7; 7 nucleotides line up with TRBD1. J was trimmed by 0 bases and V by 0 bases; bases with no gene match: 5. Germline V gene data show CDR1 as KGHSH and CDR2 as LQKENI. The CDR3 totals 16 residues. DNA for the CDR3: TGTGCCAGCTCACCACCTAGACAGGGCTCCTCCTACGAGCAGTACTTC. This sequence encodes CASSPPRQGSSYEQYF.

The chain joins TRBV7-2 to TRBJ2-1, with TRBD2 matching 12 bases. CDR1 SGHTA and CDR2 FQGNSA come from the germline V gene. Trimming cost V 5 bases and J 2 bases; bases outside gene matches: 7. The length of the CDR3 is 17 residues. The CDR3: CASSRLLAGGTYNEQFF. The CDR3 coding sequence is TGTGCCAGCAGCCGGCTACTAGCGGGAGGAACCTACAATGAGCAGTTCTTC. Together with reference TRBV7-2 and TRBJ2-1, the CDR3 gives the full variable domain: GAGVSQSPSNKVTEKGKDVELRCDPISGHTALYWYRQSLGQGLEFLIYFQGNSAPDKSGLPSDRFSAERTGGSVSTLTIQRTQQEDSAVYLCASSRLLAGGTYNEQFFGPGTRLTVL.

The rearrangement links TRBV6-5 to TRBJ2-3; weak D call: TRBD2 (6 bases). Trimming removed 7 bases from V and 0 bases from J, with 14 bases in between. The CDR3 has 15 amino acids. Germline loops: CDR1 MNHEY, CDR2 SVGAGI. CDR3 in DNA: TGTGCCAGCACCAGAAGCGGGTCGAGCACAGATACGCAGTATTTT. This translates into CASTRSGSSTDTQYF.

V is TRBV18 and J is TRBJ2-6; D remains ambiguous. V shed 1 base and J shed 4 bases, with 8 bases lying between them. This CDR3 has 15 amino acids. CDR1 and CDR2 from the germline V gene are KGHSH and LQKENI. DNA for the CDR3: TGTGCCAGCTCACCACGGCGGTCCGGGGCCAACGTCCTGACTTTC. As protein: CASSPRRSGANVLTF.

This sequence joins TRBV7-3 and TRBJ2-7, with 7 bases fitting TRBD1. The CDR3 totals 13 residues. With V trimmed by 5 bases and J by 7 bases, 8 bases remained unmatched. Germline-derived CDR1 and CDR2 are SGHTA and FQGTGA. The CDR3 DNA is TGTGCCAGCAGCCCCCGGACAGGCTTAGAGCAGTACTTC. Translation: CASSPRTGLEQYF.

The genes are TRBV7-2 and TRBJ2-6, with TRBD2 matching over 8 bases. V dropped 7 bases and J dropped 0; count of bases not matched to a gene: 8. Germline assignment: CDR1 SGHTA and CDR2 FQGNSA. This CDR3 has 17 amino acids. This chain's CDR3 is CASIAREANSGANVLTF. The CDR3 DNA is TGTGCCAGCATAGCGCGGGAGGCCAACTCTGGGGCCAACGTCCTGACTTTC.

The chain carries TRBV10-3 and TRBJ1-5; no clear D. The CDR3 extends over 14 amino acids. Germline V lookup: CDR1 ENHRY, CDR2 SYGVKD. V shed 2 bases and J shed 3 bases, with 8 bases lying between them. CDR3 DNA: TGTGCCATCAGTGAGGTCAGCCCCAATCAGCCCCAGCATTTT. This encodes CAISEVSPNQPQHF.

This sequence joins TRBV9 and TRBJ2-3; 8 bases match TRBD2. The CDR3 sequence is 16 residues long. Per the germline V gene, CDR1 is SGDLS and CDR2 is YYNGEE. V was clipped by 3 bases and J by 1 base; unmatched bases: 7. CDR3 loop: CASSGRTSRRTDTQYF. The CDR3 nucleotides read TGTGCCAGCAGCGGGAGGACTAGCCGACGCACAGATACGCAGTATTTT.

This chain connects TRBV4-2 to TRBJ2-5; D ambiguous. Trimming left V 1 base short and J 5 bases short, with 17 bases between. The CDR3 is made up of 16 amino acids. The germline gives CDR1 LGHNA, CDR2 YNFKEQ. CDR3 residues: CASSQGSGEQEETQYF. The CDR3 DNA reads TGTGCCAGCAGCCAAGGATCGGGCGAGCAGGAGGAGACCCAGTACTTC.

This chain uses TRBV15 with TRBJ1-1; tentative D call: TRBD1 (5 bases). Germline values: CDR1 LNHNV, CDR2 YYDKDF (reference sequence). The CDR3 length is 13 residues. Between the trimmed V and J ends, which lost 6 bases and 6 bases, there was a span of 14 bases. The CDR3 sequence: CATRSTDPPEAFF. The CDR3 region has the DNA TGTGCCACCAGGTCGACAGACCCTCCTGAAGCTTTCTTT. The full variable domain, with the rest looked up from reference TRBV15 and TRBJ1-1, is DAMVIQNPRYQVTQFGKPVTLSCSQTLNHNVMYWYQQKSSQAPKLLFHYYDKDFNNEADTPDNFQSRRPNTSFCFLDIRSPGLGDTAMYLCATRSTDPPEAFFGQGTRLTVV.

The chain joins TRBV18 to TRBJ2-4; 7 positions agree with TRBD2. Losses at the gene ends were 5 bases for V and 2 bases for J; bases not matched to a gene: 6. Germline loops: CDR1 KGHSH, CDR2 LQKENI. CDR3 length: 15 residues. CDR3 coding DNA: TGTGCCAGCTCAACACTAGCGCTCTCCAAAAACATTCAGTACTTC. This encodes CASSTLALSKNIQYF. Supplemented by reference TRBV18 and TRBJ2-4, the full variable domain reads NAGVMQNPRHLVRRRGQEARLRCSPMKGHSHVYWYRQLPEEGLKFMVYLQKENIIDESGMPKERFSAEFPKEGPSILRIQQVVRGDSAAYFCASSTLALSKNIQYFGAGTRLSVL.

The chain employs TRBV5-6 and TRBJ2-5; TRBD2 might be the D (6 bases). V dropped 4 bases and J dropped 2 bases, with 15 bases sitting between them. The CDR3 totals 15 residues. CDR1 and CDR2 from the germline V gene are SGHDT and YYEEEE. CDR3 sequence reads: CASSDTGTAQETQYF. The CDR3 DNA follows: TGTGCCAGCAGCGACACCGGGACTGCACAAGAGACCCAGTACTTC.

The chain couples TRBV7-6 to TRBJ2-1; TRBD2 agrees at 10 bases. Germline lookup yields CDR1 SGHVS and CDR2 FNYEAQ. Trimming cost V 5 bases and J 7 bases; bases outside gene matches: 8. CDR3 length equals 15 residues. CDR3 sequence (DNA): TGTGCCAGCAGCCCGAGGACTAGCGGTGCTAATGAGCAGTTCTTC. Encoded protein: CASSPRTSGANEQFF.

This chain connects TRBV7-8 to TRBJ1-2, with unresolved D. CDR1 is SGHVS, CDR2 FQNEAQ, per germline. The ends were cut back, 0 bases at V and 0 bases at J, with 5 bases in the middle. The CDR3 loop spans 14 amino acids. The CDR3 nucleotides are TGTGCCAGCAGCTTAGCCACCTCTAACTATGGCTACACCTTC. Amino acids: CASSLATSNYGYTF.

V and J are TRBV12-2 and TRBJ1-1. TRBV12-2 is an annotated pseudogene. The CDR3 contains 18 residues. CDR3 nucleotides: TGTGCAAGTCGCTTAGTATTCGTGGGCAGGGACCATCACACTGAAGCTTTCTTT. Protein sequence: CASRLVFVGRDHHTEAFF.

This clone was observed once. V is TRBV27 and J is TRBJ1-3, with D possibly TRBD1 on 5 matching bases. Trimming removed 2 bases at V and 4 bases at J, with 9 bases between. CDR3 length equals 14 residues. Looked up from germline, CDR1 is MNHEY and CDR2 is SMNVEV (reference sequence). DNA for the CDR3: TGTGCCAGCAGTTTACTGGGGACGGGAAACACCATATATTTT. Translation: CASSLLGTGNTIYF.

The chain is built from TRBV9 and TRBJ1-1, with no clear D. This CDR3 spans 14 amino acids. V lost 0 bases, J lost 1 base, and 7 bases lay in between. The germline CDR1 and CDR2 sequences are SGDLS and YYNGEE. This chain's CDR3 is CASSVGTANTEAFF. The CDR3 DNA reads as TGTGCCAGCAGCGTAGGAACAGCGAACACTGAAGCTTTCTTT.

V and J are TRBV28 and TRBJ2-1; no firm D call. From germline, CDR1 is MDHEN and CDR2 SYDVKM. V was trimmed by 6 bases and J by 8 bases, leaving 23 bases between them. This CDR3 is 16 amino acids long. The CDR3, as DNA: TGTGCCAGCAGCGATCTACTATCTTTTGGTCGTCATGAGCAGTTCTTC. Translated, it gives CASSDLLSFGRHEQFF.

This clone showed up just a few times. J is TRBJ2-7 and V is TRBV20-1, with D possibly matching TRBD2 (5 bases). CDR1 is DFQATT, CDR2 SNEGSKA, per germline (reference sequence). CDR3 size: 11 residues. The CDR3 is CSPRGPYEQYF. CDR3 DNA: TGCAGCCCCCGGGGTCCCTACGAGCAGTACTTC.

This clone was seen only once. This chain links TRBV16 with TRBJ1-2; the match to TRBD1 covers 7 bases. Germline assignment: CDR1 KGHSY and CDR2 FQNENV. CDR3 length equals 15 residues. V trimming: 5 bases; J trimming: 6 bases; junction bases outside the gene matches: 12. The CDR3 DNA is TGTGCCAGCAGCTTCCGAACAGGGGTGCGGGATGGCTACACCTTC. As protein: CASSFRTGVRDGYTF.

The J gene is TRBJ2-1, the V gene TRBV11-2; 9 bases map to TRBD2. V was clipped by 5 bases and J by 7 bases; unmatched bases: 9. Germline V gene sequence: CDR1 SGHAT, CDR2 FQNNGV. This CDR3 has 15 residues. CDR3 nucleotides: TGTGCCAGCAGCGCCGGGGTAGCGGGAGTTAATGAGCAGTTCTTC. Amino acid sequence: CASSAGVAGVNEQFF.

A few counts support this clone. V is TRBV5-8 and J is TRBJ1-4; TRBD1 agrees at 7 bases. This CDR3 has 15 residues. Germline values: CDR1 SGHTS, CDR2 YDEGEE. V trimming: 4 bases; J trimming: 3 bases; junction bases outside the gene matches: 6. DNA of the CDR3: TGTGCCAGCAGCGCGCGACAGGGCCCTAATGAAAAACTGTTTTTT. This gives the protein CASSARQGPNEKLFF.

This sequence joins TRBV7-3 and TRBJ2-7, with D perhaps being TRBD1 or TRBD2 (5 bases each). This CDR3 contains 14 residues. With 5 bases removed from V and 4 bases from J, the gap between germline ends came to 15 bases. Germline V gene data show CDR1 as SGHTA and CDR2 as FQGTGA. The CDR3 here is CASSPTRDAYEQYF. The CDR3 DNA sequence: TGTGCCAGCAGCCCTACGAGGGACGCTTACGAGCAGTACTTC.

This sequence joins TRBV7-6 and TRBJ1-3; TRBD1 agrees at 7 bases. The germline CDR1 and CDR2 sequences are SGHVS and FNYEAQ. J gave up 2 bases and V 5 bases, and 3 bases lay outside the gene matches. The CDR3 is 14 amino acids. CDR3 sequence reads: CASSPDRAGNTIYF. The CDR3 DNA follows: TGTGCCAGCAGCCCCGACAGGGCTGGAAACACCATATATTTT. The full variable domain, with the rest looked up from reference TRBV7-6 and TRBJ1-3, is GAGVSQSPRYKVTKRGQDVALRCDPISGHVSLYWYRQALGQGPEFLTYFNYEAQQDKSGLPNDRFSAERPEGSISTLTIQRTEQRDSAMYRCASSPDRAGNTIYFGEGSWLTVV.

The chain recombines TRBV30 with TRBJ2-6; no definite D call. V was cut by 1 base and J by 1 base, with 2 bases left in between. The germline CDR1 and CDR2 sequences are GTSNPN and SVGIG (reference sequence). This CDR3 comprises 13 residues. Here the CDR3 reads CAWSGSGANVLTF. The CDR3 DNA follows: TGTGCCTGGAGTGGTTCTGGGGCCAACGTCCTGACTTTC.

J is TRBJ2-2 and V is TRBV10-2, with TRBD2 identical over 10 bases. Germline values: CDR1 WSHSY, CDR2 SAAADI. The CDR3 is 14 amino acids. The J segment lost 3 bases and the V segment lost 10 bases, leaving 5 bases of the junction unmatched. In nucleotides, the CDR3 is TGCGCCACGGCGGGACTAGCGTACACCGGGGAGCTGTTTTTT. It is translated as CATAGLAYTGELFF.

The chain uses TRBV11-2 and TRBJ2-3; D not resolved. CDR1 and CDR2 (germline): SGHAT, FQNNGV. The CDR3 spans 14 residues. V was clipped by 5 bases and J by 5 bases, with 14 bases between them. The CDR3 region has the DNA TGTGCCAGCAGCGCAAGGGCCTGGCGAGATACGCAGTATTTT. Protein: CASSARAWRDTQYF. The full variable domain, completed using reference TRBV11-2 and TRBJ2-3, is EAGVAQSPRYKIIEKRQSVAFWCNPISGHATLYWYQQILGQGPKLLIQFQNNGVVDDSQLPKDRFSAERLKGVDSTLKIQPAKLEDSAVYLCASSARAWRDTQYFGPGTRLTVL.

The V gene is TRBV7-2, the J gene TRBJ1-1; D is perhaps TRBD1 (6 bases). The V and J ends lost 3 bases and 3 bases respectively, with 17 bases between them. The CDR3 is 16 residues long. CDR1 SGHTA and CDR2 FQGNSA come from the germline V gene. CDR3 sequence reads: CASSLVRGGDYTEAFF. For the CDR3, the DNA is TGTGCCAGCAGCTTGGTCAGGGGAGGGGATTACACTGAAGCTTTCTTT.